The 18 T cell receptor beta chains reported below all come from one sample, sequenced in a study of T cells after yellow fever vaccination. Via MiXCR, TCRdb re-called the 5' RACE reads, giving one row per CDR3 protein. The sample carries 450,000 to 600,000 distinct CDR3 sequences, roughly 13% recorded once. Sequencing was performed on PBMCs, taken on the day of the yellow fever booster vaccination. These receptor sequences come from a man between 25 and 39 years old who received the YFV17D yellow fever vaccine.

This clonotype was recorded at least ten times. The CDR3, as DNA: TGTGCCAGCAGTTACCCCCGGAGCTCCTACGAGCAGTACTTC. Protein: CASSYPRSSYEQYF. This rearrangement joins TRBV6-2 or TRBV6-3 to TRBJ2-7; D ambiguous. V was clipped by 2 bases and J by 0 bases, with 8 bases between them. CDR1 and CDR2 (germline): MNHEY, SVGEGT. The CDR3 is 14 residues long.

V usage is TRBV9 and J usage is TRBJ1-3; D perhaps matches TRBD1 (6 bases). The CDR3 totals 16 residues. CDR1 SGDLS and CDR2 YYNGEE come from the germline V gene. The V end lost 1 base, the J end lost 0 bases, and 11 bases lay between the germline ends. The CDR3: CASSVKGQRSGNTIYF. In nucleotides, the CDR3 is TGTGCCAGCAGCGTAAAGGGACAACGCTCTGGAAACACCATATATTTT.

A few counts support this clonotype. The chain joins TRBV7-9 to TRBJ2-3; possible D gene TRBD2, 6 bases. The CDR3 length is 12 residues. Germline V lookup: CDR1 SEHNR, CDR2 FQNEAQ (reference sequence). V was cut by 5 bases and J by 12 bases, with 15 bases left in between. The chain's CDR3 is CASSPTGGYQYF. The CDR3 coding sequence is TGTGCCAGCAGCCCGACCGGGGGTTACCAGTATTTT.

The chain has TRBV7-3 and TRBJ2-2; D tentatively reads TRBD1 or TRBD2 (5 bases each). The CDR3 is 16 residues long. Germline CDR1 reads SGHTA; CDR2 reads FQGTGA. Trimming took off 5 bases at V and 0 bases at J, with 13 bases between the two ends. The CDR3 is CASSPHGAANTGELFF. CDR3 sequence (DNA): TGTGCCAGCAGCCCGCACGGGGCGGCGAACACCGGGGAGCTGTTTTTT.

V gene TRBV7-3 combines with J gene TRBJ1-2; no firm D call. Germline V lookup: CDR1 SGHTA, CDR2 FQGTGA. This CDR3 has 15 residues. V lost 2 bases and J lost 0, with 10 bases in between. This CDR3 reads CASSLERGSNYGYTF. For the CDR3, the DNA is TGTGCCAGCAGCTTAGAACGAGGTTCTAACTATGGCTACACCTTC.

V usage is TRBV5-1 and J usage is TRBJ2-7; D may be TRBD2 (5 bases). Per germline, CDR1 SGHRS and CDR2 YFSETQ. The germline V and J ends were trimmed by 0 bases and 3 bases, with 16 bases remaining between them. CDR3 size: 16 residues. The DNA for the CDR3 is TGCGCCAGCAGCTTGGGGACTCCAGCGGCGATCTACGAGCAGTACTTC. This translates into CASSLGTPAAIYEQYF.

This clonotype was counted a few times. The genes are TRBV20-1 and TRBJ2-2; TRBD1 is a possible D gene (6 bases). V dropped 6 bases and J dropped 3 bases, with 14 bases sitting between them. The CDR3 runs 14 residues. Per the germline V gene, CDR1 is DFQATT and CDR2 is SNEGSKA (reference sequence). CDR3 residues: CSAIRDTYTGELFF. The DNA for the CDR3 is TGCAGTGCGATCCGGGACACCTACACCGGGGAGCTGTTTTTT.

The gene calls are TRBV5-1 and TRBJ2-1; possibly TRBD1 or TRBD2 for D (6 bases each). The length of the CDR3 is 15 residues. V was shortened by 2 bases and J by 6 bases, with 15 bases between the two germline ends. Per the germline V gene, CDR1 is SGHRS and CDR2 is YFSETQ. CDR3 in DNA: TGCGCCAGCAGCTTTCGGCCGGGGGCCCCCAATGAGCAGTTCTTC. Its translation: CASSFRPGAPNEQFF.

J is TRBJ2-7 and V is TRBV6-5; no clear D. V was trimmed by 0 bases and J by 3 bases, leaving 12 bases between them. CDR1 and CDR2 (germline): MNHEY, SVGAGI. There are 15 residues in the CDR3. DNA for the CDR3: TGTGCCAGCAGTTACTCGGGCAGATCTCACTACGAGCAGTACTTC. This encodes CASSYSGRSHYEQYF.

V usage is TRBV5-6 and J usage is TRBJ1-1; no clear D. This CDR3 spans 15 amino acids. The V end was cut by 0 bases, the J end by 0 bases, with 9 bases between. Germline V gives CDR1 SGHDT, CDR2 YYEEEE. This CDR3 is CASSLAGFMNTEAFF. In nucleotides, the CDR3 is TGTGCCAGCAGCTTGGCCGGGTTCATGAACACTGAAGCTTTCTTT.

In this sample, this clonotype turned up a few times. The chain employs TRBV7-2 and TRBJ2-7, with 10 bases lining up with TRBD1. V shed 5 bases, J shed 2 bases, and the junction held 6 bases outside the gene matches. Germline V gene data show CDR1 as SGHTA and CDR2 as FQGNSA. The CDR3 has 15 residues. The CDR3 DNA is TGTGCCAGCAGCCTGAGGACAGGGGGGGCCTACGAGCAGTACTTC. The encoded protein is CASSLRTGGAYEQYF.

In its sample, this clonotype was seen a few times. This chain uses TRBV5-1 with TRBJ2-7; no reliable D call. Germline assignment: CDR1 SGHRS and CDR2 YFSETQ. The CDR3 consists of 13 residues. Trimming took 4 bases from V and 2 from J, leaving 10 bases between them. CDR3 sequence: CASSVYKAYEQYF. DNA for the CDR3: TGCGCCAGCAGCGTTTATAAAGCCTACGAGCAGTACTTC.

This clonotype has more than one count but fewer than ten. CDR3 protein: CSARLAGVIQQETQYF. CDR3 bases: TGCAGTGCTAGGCTAGCGGGAGTTATCCAGCAAGAGACCCAGTACTTC. V and J are TRBV20-1 and TRBJ2-5, with 10 bases identical to TRBD2. The V gene's germline CDR1 is DFQATT and CDR2 SNEGSKA (reference sequence). The CDR3 has 16 amino acids. The ends lost 3 bases at V and 2 bases at J; junction bases unmatched: 9.

The V gene is TRBV28, the J gene TRBJ2-7; D is ambiguous. CDR1 is MDHEN, CDR2 SYDVKM, per germline. The length of the CDR3 is 12 residues. With 7 bases removed from V and 2 bases from J, the gap between germline ends came to 9 bases. DNA for the CDR3: TGTGCCAGCATGAGACAAACCTACGAGCAGTACTTC. It specifies CASMRQTYEQYF.

The genes are TRBV28 and TRBJ2-1; D gene ambiguous. The CDR3 spans 15 residues. Trimming removed 6 bases from V and 4 bases from J, with 16 bases in between. Germline loops: CDR1 MDHEN, CDR2 SYDVKM. CDR3 coding DNA: TGTGCCAGCAGAAACCGCGGAAGTCCGTACAATGAGCAGTTCTTC. Protein: CASRNRGSPYNEQFF.

This clonotype has a handful of counts. The chain has TRBV7-9 and TRBJ1-1, with D tentatively TRBD1 (5 bases). From germline, CDR1 is SEHNR and CDR2 FQNEAQ (reference sequence). The CDR3 covers 14 residues. The V gene lost 0 bases and the J gene lost 8 bases, with 13 bases spanning the gap. The chain's CDR3 is CASSLAGAPGEAFF. In nucleotides, the CDR3 is TGTGCCAGCAGCTTAGCTGGGGCCCCTGGGGAAGCTTTCTTT.

The chain recombines TRBV5-1 with TRBJ2-7; the match to TRBD2 covers 7 bases. The CDR3 spans 15 residues. Germline V gives CDR1 SGHRS, CDR2 YFSETQ. V was pared by 6 bases and J by 1 base, with 10 bases of the junction left unmatched. The CDR3: CASKVGGMDSYEQYF. For the CDR3, the DNA is TGCGCCAGCAAGGTGGGGGGGATGGATTCCTACGAGCAGTACTTC.

The rearrangement joins TRBV24-1 to TRBJ2-1; D gene uncertain. Germline CDR1 reads KGHDR; CDR2 reads SFDVKD. Deletions cut 10 bases from V and 9 bases from J, with 18 bases between. CDR3 length: 13 amino acids. Here the CDR3 DNA reads TGTGCCACTTGGGCAGCTCCGGCCGGTGAGCAGTTCTTC. Translating gives CATWAAPAGEQFF.